A single sample gave rise to the 18 T cell receptor beta chains below, sequenced in a study of shared clonotypes between healthy human individuals. The data were produced by immunoSEQ multiplex PCR, yet TCRdb's version contains in-frame clones alone and is incomplete. The table lists approximately 340,000 clones, around 67% of them singletons. The sample consisted of memory CD4+ T cells sorted from blood. Stated subset: CD45RA-negative fraction. These receptors originate from a man aged 30 to 39 in good health.

This clone was seen at least ten times. The J gene is TRBJ2-5, the V gene TRBV11-2; TRBD1 matches at 8 bases. The germline V gene encodes CDR1 SGHAT and CDR2 FQNNGV. This CDR3 is 15 amino acids long. Unmatched junction bases numbered 7, after V lost 3 bases and J lost 4 bases. CDR3 in amino acids: CASSLDQGARETQYF. The CDR3 DNA reads as TGTGCCAGCAGCTTGGATCAGGGGGCGAGAGAGACCCAGTACTTC.

This chain joins TRBV18 and TRBJ2-1; D is possibly TRBD2 (5 bases). The germline CDR1 and CDR2 sequences are KGHSH and LQKENI. The CDR3 totals 17 residues. V lost 2 bases, J lost 4 bases, and 18 bases lay in between. The CDR3 reads CASSPIASLAEYNEQFF. The CDR3 DNA sequence: TGTGCCAGCTCACCAATCGCGAGTCTAGCAGAATACAATGAGCAGTTCTTC.

The rearrangement links TRBV15 to TRBJ1-1, with D possibly being TRBD1 (5 bases). Between the trimmed V and J ends, which lost 8 bases and 1 base, there was a span of 11 bases. The CDR3 has 13 residues. From germline, CDR1 is LNHNV and CDR2 YYDKDF (reference sequence). CDR3 loop: CATSVGGNTEAFF. The DNA for the CDR3 is TGTGCCACCTCGGTCGGGGGGAACACTGAAGCTTTCTTT. Supplemented by reference TRBV15 and TRBJ1-1, the full variable domain reads DAMVIQNPRYQVTQFGKPVTLSCSQTLNHNVMYWYQQKSSQAPKLLFHYYDKDFNNEADTPDNFQSRRPNTSFCFLDIRSPGLGDTAMYLCATSVGGNTEAFFGQGTRLTVV.

The gene calls are TRBV2 and TRBJ1-1, with a possible D match to TRBD1 (6 bases). CDR3 length: 15 amino acids. Trimming pared 7 bases from V and 7 bases from J, leaving 22 bases between. CDR1 is SNHLY, CDR2 FYNNEI, per germline. CDR3 region: CASNLVGGGRGEAFF. The CDR3 region has the DNA TGTGCCAGCAACCTAGTCGGGGGCGGTCGGGGTGAAGCTTTCTTT.

This clone showed up just a few times. V gene TRBV4-1 combines with J gene TRBJ2-7, with no clear D. Trimming took off 3 bases at V and 3 bases at J, with 15 bases between the two ends. The CDR3 has 15 residues. CDR1 and CDR2 from the germline V gene are MGHRA and YSYEKL. CDR3 loop: CASSHTTTNYYEQYF. The DNA for the CDR3 is TGCGCCAGCAGCCATACGACAACGAACTACTACGAGCAGTACTTC.

The V call is TRBV6-5, the J call TRBJ1-1; D not resolved. CDR3 length equals 14 residues. Germline V gene data show CDR1 as MNHEY and CDR2 as SVGAGI. Trimming took off 4 bases at V and 4 bases at J, with 13 bases between the two ends. CDR3 amino acids: CASSSTARSTEAFF. DNA for the CDR3: TGTGCCAGCAGTTCCACGGCGCGAAGCACTGAAGCTTTCTTT.

The chain employs TRBV5-1 and TRBJ2-3; 10 bases fit TRBD2. This CDR3 has 15 residues. Losses at the gene ends were 2 bases for V and 4 bases for J; bases not matched to a gene: 4. Germline V gives CDR1 SGHRS, CDR2 YFSETQ. CDR3 in amino acids: CASSFPSGSSDTQYF. CDR3 sequence (DNA): TGCGCCAGCAGCTTCCCTAGCGGGAGCTCAGATACGCAGTATTTT.

This clone was seen once. With only one base between it and a far larger clone, this is likely a read error. J is TRBJ1-1 and V is TRBV7-6; D remains ambiguous. The ends were cut back, 1 base at V and 0 bases at J, with 3 bases in the middle. The CDR3 consists of 13 residues. Looked up from germline, CDR1 is SGHVS and CDR2 is FNYEAQ. The CDR3: CASSLDLNTEAFF. The CDR3 bases are TGTGCCAGCAGCTTAGACCTGAACACTGAAGCTTTCTTT.

The chain uses TRBV6-5 and TRBJ2-7; TRBD1 agrees at 9 bases. The junction had 4 bases not matched to a gene; V was cut back by 5 bases and J by 2 bases. The CDR3 loop spans 14 amino acids. The germline CDR1 and CDR2 sequences are MNHEY and SVGAGI. CDR3 amino acids: CASSPTGGPYEQYF. In DNA form, the CDR3 reads TGTGCCAGCAGTCCGACAGGGGGGCCCTACGAGCAGTACTTC.

The V call is TRBV7-6, the J call TRBJ2-5, with 8 bases lining up with TRBD1. From germline, CDR1 is SGHVS and CDR2 FNYEAQ. V shed 5 bases, J shed 3 bases, and the junction held 14 bases outside the gene matches. The CDR3 length is 17 residues. CDR3 DNA sequence: TGTGCCAGCAGCCTCGAACTACCGGGACAGGCAAAAGAGACCCAGTACTTC. Translation: CASSLELPGQAKETQYF.

The gene calls are TRBV18 and TRBJ1-3, with D maybe TRBD1 (6 bases). CDR1 is KGHSH, CDR2 LQKENI, per germline. V lost 3 bases, J lost 2 bases, and 11 bases lay in between. CDR3 length: 15 amino acids. The CDR3 sequence: CASSPDRSTGNTIYF. CDR3 coding DNA: TGTGCCAGCTCACCCGACAGGTCCACTGGAAACACCATATATTTT.

This clone showed up just once. The V gene is TRBV5-1, the J gene TRBJ2-3; the match to TRBD1 covers 8 bases. Germline V lookup: CDR1 SGHRS, CDR2 YFSETQ. J gave up 2 bases and V 4 bases, and 9 bases lay outside the gene matches. This CDR3 is built from 16 residues. The CDR3 sequence: CASSRPGTGLTDTQYF. The CDR3 DNA is TGCGCCAGCAGCCGGCCCGGGACAGGACTCACAGATACGCAGTATTTT.

The V call is TRBV4-3, the J call TRBJ2-7; 14 bases are shared with TRBD2. The CDR3 contains 21 residues. Germline loops: CDR1 LGHNA, CDR2 YSLEER. The ends lost 1 base at V and 1 base at J; junction bases unmatched: 15. DNA of the CDR3: TGCGCCAGCAGCCAAGTGGGCCGGCCCCGACTAGCGGGAGGGCCTTCCTACGAGCAGTACTTC. It yields the protein CASSQVGRPRLAGGPSYEQYF.

This sequence joins TRBV5-8 and TRBJ1-5; 9 bases line up with TRBD1. Germline values: CDR1 SGHTS, CDR2 YDEGEE. The CDR3 contains 15 residues. The V segment lost 2 bases and the J segment 7 bases; nucleotides outside the gene matches: 7. The CDR3 sequence is CASSFVDRGEQPQHF. In nucleotides, the CDR3 is TGTGCCAGCAGCTTTGTGGACAGGGGTGAACAGCCCCAGCATTTT.

The chain recombines TRBV2 with TRBJ2-2, with TRBD2 identical over 7 bases. V trimming: 7 bases; J trimming: 1 base; junction bases outside the gene matches: 3. The CDR3 runs 14 residues. Per germline, CDR1 SNHLY and CDR2 FYNNEI. The CDR3 DNA sequence: TGTGCCAGCAACCGGGAGGTGAACACCGGGGAGCTGTTTTTT. This codes for CASNREVNTGELFF.

The V call is TRBV5-5, the J call TRBJ1-1; D is possibly TRBD1 (5 bases). Germline V gene lookup returns CDR1 SGHKS and CDR2 YYEKEE (reference sequence). V was trimmed by 4 bases and J by 1 base, leaving 11 bases between them. CDR3 length: 14 residues. CDR3 DNA: TGTGCCAGCAGCCGAGGGGCTTGGAACACTGAAGCTTTCTTT. Translated: CASSRGAWNTEAFF.

This clone was counted a few times. The chain combines TRBV18 with TRBJ1-5, with D unresolved. The CDR3 totals 14 residues. Germline CDR1 reads KGHSH; CDR2 reads LQKENI. V lost 6 bases and J lost 4, with 13 bases in between. The CDR3 nucleotides are TGTGCCAGCTCCCCAGAGGAACAGAATCAGCCCCAGCATTTT. Translating gives CASSPEEQNQPQHF.

The chain is built from TRBV16 and TRBJ2-2; maybe TRBD2 (5 bases). The V end lost 2 bases, the J end lost 7 bases, and 11 bases lay between the germline ends. The CDR3 is 14 residues long. Germline loops: CDR1 KGHSY, CDR2 FQNENV. CDR3 nucleotide sequence: TGTGCCAGCAGCCAAATGAGGGCCGGCGGGGAGCTGTTTTTT. Encoded protein: CASSQMRAGGELFF.